This T cell receptor (beta chain) originates from a study of post-analysis software for immune sequencing data. General observations from the study: Batch-matched samples strongly co-clustered by F measure. Significantly lower normalized Chao1 diversity was found in patients with multiple sclerosis relative to controls. About 5 TRBV segments were more frequent in patients than controls; TRBV5-6, TRBV5-1 and TRBV20-1 belonged to this group.

cDNA libraries for TCR beta contained unique molecular identifiers. T cells, about 0.95 to 11 million of them, yielded some 500,000 cDNA molecules. TCRdb fed the PCR reads into MiXCR, producing one record per CDR3 protein. Of 740,000 or so distinct CDR3 sequences in the sample, approximately 53% are singletons; the top ten hold roughly 4.4%. V dropped 7 bases and J dropped 7; count of bases not matched to a gene: 9. This CDR3 contains 13 residues. As regards this clonotype: As yet, its antigen is unknown.

Sequenced material: blood. The chain combines TRBV12-3 or TRBV12-4 with TRBJ1-2; 7 positions match TRBD1. The TCR sequence derives from a girl between 5 and 17 years old with multiple sclerosis. CDR3 sequence: CASNLQGIRGYTF. DNA of the CDR3: TGTGCCAGCAACCTACAGGGGATCCGTGGCTACACCTTC.